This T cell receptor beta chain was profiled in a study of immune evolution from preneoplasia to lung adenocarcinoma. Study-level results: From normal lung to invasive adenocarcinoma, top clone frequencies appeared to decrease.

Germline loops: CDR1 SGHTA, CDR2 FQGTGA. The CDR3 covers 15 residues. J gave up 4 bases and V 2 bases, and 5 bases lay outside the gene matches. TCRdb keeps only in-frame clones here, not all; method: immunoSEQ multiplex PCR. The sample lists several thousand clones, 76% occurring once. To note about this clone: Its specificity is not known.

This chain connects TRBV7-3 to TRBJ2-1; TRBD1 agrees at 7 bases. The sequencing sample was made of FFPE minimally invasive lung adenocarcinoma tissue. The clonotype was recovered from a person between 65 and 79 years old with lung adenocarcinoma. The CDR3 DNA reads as TGTGCCAGCAGCTTAGAGGGGGCCGGGTACAATGAGCAGTTCTTC. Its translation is CASSLEGAGYNEQFF.